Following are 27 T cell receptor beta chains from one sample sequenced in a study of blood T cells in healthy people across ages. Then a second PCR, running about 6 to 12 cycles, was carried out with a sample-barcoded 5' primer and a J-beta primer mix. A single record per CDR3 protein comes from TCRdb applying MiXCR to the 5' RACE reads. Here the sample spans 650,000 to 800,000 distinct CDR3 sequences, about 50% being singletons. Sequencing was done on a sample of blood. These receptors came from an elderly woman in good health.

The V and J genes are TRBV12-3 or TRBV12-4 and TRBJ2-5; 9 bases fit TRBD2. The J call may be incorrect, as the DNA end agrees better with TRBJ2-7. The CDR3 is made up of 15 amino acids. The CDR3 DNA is TGTGCCAGCAGTTTATCAGGGACTAGCCGAGACGAGCAGTACTTC. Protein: CASSLSGTSRDEQYF.

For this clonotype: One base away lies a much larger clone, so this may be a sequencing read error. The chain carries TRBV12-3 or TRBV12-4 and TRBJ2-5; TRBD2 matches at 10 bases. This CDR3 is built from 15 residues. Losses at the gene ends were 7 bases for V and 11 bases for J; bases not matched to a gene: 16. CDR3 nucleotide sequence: TGTGCCAGCACTATTACTAGCGGGAACAACAATGAGCAGTACTTC. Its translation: CASTITSGNNNEQYF.

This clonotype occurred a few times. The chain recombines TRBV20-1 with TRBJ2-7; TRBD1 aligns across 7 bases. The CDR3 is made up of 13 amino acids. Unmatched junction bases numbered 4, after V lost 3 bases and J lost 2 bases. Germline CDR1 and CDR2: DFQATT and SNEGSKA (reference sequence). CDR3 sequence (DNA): TGCAGTGCTAGTCCCGGGACAGCCTACGAGCAGTACTTC. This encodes CSASPGTAYEQYF.

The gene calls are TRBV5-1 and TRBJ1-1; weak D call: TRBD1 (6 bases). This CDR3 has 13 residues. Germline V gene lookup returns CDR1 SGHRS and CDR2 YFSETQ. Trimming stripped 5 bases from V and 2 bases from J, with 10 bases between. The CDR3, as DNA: TGCGCCAGCAGACACAGGGACAACACTGAAGCTTTCTTT. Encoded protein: CASRHRDNTEAFF.

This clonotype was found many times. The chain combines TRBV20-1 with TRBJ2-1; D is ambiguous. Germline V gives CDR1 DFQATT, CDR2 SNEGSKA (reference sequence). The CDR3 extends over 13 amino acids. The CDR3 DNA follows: TGCAGCCTCCTTCAGGATCGCTACAATGAGCAGTTCTTC. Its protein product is CSLLQDRYNEQFF.

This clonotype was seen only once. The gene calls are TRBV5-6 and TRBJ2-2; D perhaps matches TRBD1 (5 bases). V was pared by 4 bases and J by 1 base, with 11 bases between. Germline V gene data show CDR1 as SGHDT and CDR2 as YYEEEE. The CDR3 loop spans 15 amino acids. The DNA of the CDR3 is TGTGCCAGCAGCCGACCGGACAAGAACACCGGGGAGCTGTTTTTT. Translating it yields CASSRPDKNTGELFF.

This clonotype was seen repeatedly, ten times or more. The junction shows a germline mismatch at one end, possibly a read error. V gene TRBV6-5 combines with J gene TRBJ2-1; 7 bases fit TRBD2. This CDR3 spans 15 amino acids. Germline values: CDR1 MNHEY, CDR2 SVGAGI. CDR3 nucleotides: TGTGCCAGCAGTTACCGGGGGGACTCCTGCAATGAGCAGTTCTTC. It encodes CASSYRGDSCNEQFF.

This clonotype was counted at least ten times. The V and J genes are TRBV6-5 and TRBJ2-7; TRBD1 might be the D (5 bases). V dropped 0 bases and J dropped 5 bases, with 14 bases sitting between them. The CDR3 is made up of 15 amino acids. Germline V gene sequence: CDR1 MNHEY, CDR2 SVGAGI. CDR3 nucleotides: TGTGCCAGCAGTTACTCGATTACAGCCAGGGACGAGCAGTACTTC. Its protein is CASSYSITARDEQYF.

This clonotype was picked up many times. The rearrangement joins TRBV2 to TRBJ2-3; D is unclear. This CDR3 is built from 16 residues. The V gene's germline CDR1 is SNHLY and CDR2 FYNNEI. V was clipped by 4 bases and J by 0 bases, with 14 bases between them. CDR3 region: CASSVAAQLSTDTQYF. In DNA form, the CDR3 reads TGTGCCAGCAGTGTGGCGGCGCAGTTAAGCACAGATACGCAGTATTTT.

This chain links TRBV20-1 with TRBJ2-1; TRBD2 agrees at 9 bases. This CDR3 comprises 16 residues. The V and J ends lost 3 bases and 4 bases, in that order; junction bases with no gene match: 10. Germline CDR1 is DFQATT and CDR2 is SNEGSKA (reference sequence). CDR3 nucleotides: TGCAGTGCTAGGTCGCGTAGCGGGAGATCGTACAATGAGCAGTTCTTC. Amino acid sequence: CSARSRSGRSYNEQFF.

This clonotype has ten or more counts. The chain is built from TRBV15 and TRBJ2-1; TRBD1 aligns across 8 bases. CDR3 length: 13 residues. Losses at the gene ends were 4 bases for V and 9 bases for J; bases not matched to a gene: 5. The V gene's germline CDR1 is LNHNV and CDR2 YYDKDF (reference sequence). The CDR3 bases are TGTGCCACCAGCATGGACAGGGAGCCTGAGCAGTTCTTC. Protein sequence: CATSMDREPEQFF.

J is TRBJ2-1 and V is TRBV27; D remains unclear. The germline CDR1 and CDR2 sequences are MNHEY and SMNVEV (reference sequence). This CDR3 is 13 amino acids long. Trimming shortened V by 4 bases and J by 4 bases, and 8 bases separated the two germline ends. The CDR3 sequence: CASSYWSYNEQFF. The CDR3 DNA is TGTGCCAGCAGTTACTGGTCTTACAATGAGCAGTTCTTC.

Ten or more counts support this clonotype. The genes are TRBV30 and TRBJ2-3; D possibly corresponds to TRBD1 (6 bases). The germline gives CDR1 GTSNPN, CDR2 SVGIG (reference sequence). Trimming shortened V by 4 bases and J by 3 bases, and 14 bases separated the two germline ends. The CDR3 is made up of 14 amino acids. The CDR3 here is CAWTLGGRTDTQYF. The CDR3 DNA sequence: TGTGCCTGGACCCTAGGGGGACGGACAGATACGCAGTATTTT. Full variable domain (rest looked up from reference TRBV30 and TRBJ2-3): SQTIHQWPATLVQPVGSPLSLECTVEGTSNPNLYWYRQAAGRGLQLLFYSVGIGQISSEVPQNLSASRPQDRQFILSSKKLLLSDSGFYLCAWTLGGRTDTQYFGPGTRLTVL.

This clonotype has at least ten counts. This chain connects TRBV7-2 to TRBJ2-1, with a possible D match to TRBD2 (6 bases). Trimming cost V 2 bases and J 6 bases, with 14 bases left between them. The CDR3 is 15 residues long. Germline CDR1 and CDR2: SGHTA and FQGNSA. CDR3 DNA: TGTGCCAGCAGCTTACTGGCTACTAGCTCCAATGAGCAGTTCTTC. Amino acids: CASSLLATSSNEQFF. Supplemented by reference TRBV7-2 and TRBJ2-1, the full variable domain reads GAGVSQSPSNKVTEKGKDVELRCDPISGHTALYWYRQSLGQGLEFLIYFQGNSAPDKSGLPSDRFSAERTGGSVSTLTIQRTQQEDSAVYLCASSLLATSSNEQFFGPGTRLTVL.

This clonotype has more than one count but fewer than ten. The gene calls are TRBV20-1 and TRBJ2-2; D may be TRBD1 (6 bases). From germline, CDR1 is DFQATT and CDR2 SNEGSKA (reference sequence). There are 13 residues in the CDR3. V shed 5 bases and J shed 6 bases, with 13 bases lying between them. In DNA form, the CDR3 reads TGCAGTGCTTCAAGACAGGTGGCCGGGGAGCTGTTTTTT. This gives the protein CSASRQVAGELFF.

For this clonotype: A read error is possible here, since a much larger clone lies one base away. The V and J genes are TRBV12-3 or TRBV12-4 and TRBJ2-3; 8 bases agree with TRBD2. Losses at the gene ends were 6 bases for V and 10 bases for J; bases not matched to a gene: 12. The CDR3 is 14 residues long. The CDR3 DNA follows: TGTGCCAGCAGACCCCGGCTAGCGGGTCATGCGCAGTATTTT. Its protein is CASRPRLAGHAQYF.

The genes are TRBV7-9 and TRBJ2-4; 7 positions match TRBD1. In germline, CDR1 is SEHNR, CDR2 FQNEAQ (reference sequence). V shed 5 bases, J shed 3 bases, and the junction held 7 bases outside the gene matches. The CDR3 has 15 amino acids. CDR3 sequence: CASSPRGQGKNIQYF. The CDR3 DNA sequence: TGTGCCAGCAGCCCTAGGGGGCAAGGCAAAAACATTCAGTACTTC.

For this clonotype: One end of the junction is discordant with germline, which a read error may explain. The CDR3, as DNA: TGTGCTAGCAGCCCGTCGCGTCTGCTCCAAGAGACCCAGTACTTC. Its translation is CASSPSRLLQETQYF. V is TRBV7-7 and J is TRBJ2-5, with D unclear. Germline V gene data show CDR1 as SSHAT and CDR2 as FNYEAQ (reference sequence). This CDR3 is built from 15 residues. Looking up the rest from reference TRBV7-7 and TRBJ2-5 gives the full variable domain: GAGVSQSPRYKVTKRGQDVTLRCDPISSHATLYWYQQALGQGPEFLTYFNYEAQPDKSGLPSDRFSAERPEGSISTLTIQRTEQRDSAMYRCASSPSRLLQETQYFGPGTRLLVL.

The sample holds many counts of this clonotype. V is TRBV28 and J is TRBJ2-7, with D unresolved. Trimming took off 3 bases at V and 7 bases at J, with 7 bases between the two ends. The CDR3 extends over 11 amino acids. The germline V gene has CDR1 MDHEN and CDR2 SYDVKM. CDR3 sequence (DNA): TGTGCCAGCAGTTTTGTTTCGGAGCAGTACTTC. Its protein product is CASSFVSEQYF. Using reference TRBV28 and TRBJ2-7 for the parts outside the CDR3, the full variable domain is DVKVTQSSRYLVKRTGEKVFLECVQDMDHENMFWYRQDPGLGLRLIYFSYDVKMKEKGDIPEGYSVSREKKERFSLILESASTNQTSMYLCASSFVSEQYFGPGTRLTVT.

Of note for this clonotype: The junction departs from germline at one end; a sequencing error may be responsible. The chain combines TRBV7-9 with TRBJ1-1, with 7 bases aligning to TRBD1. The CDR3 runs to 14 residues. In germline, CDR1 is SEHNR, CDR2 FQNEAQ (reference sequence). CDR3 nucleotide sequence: TGTGCCGGCAGCTTAGAGGGGGCGATCACTGAAGCTTTCTTT. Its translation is CAGSLEGAITEAFF.

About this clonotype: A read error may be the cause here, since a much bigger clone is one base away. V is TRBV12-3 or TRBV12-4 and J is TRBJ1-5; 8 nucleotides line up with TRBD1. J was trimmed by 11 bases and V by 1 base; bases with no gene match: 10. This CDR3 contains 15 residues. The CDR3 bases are TGTGCCAGCAGTTTAGATCGGGCAGGGGGCCAGGCCCAGCATTTT. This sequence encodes CASSLDRAGGQAQHF.

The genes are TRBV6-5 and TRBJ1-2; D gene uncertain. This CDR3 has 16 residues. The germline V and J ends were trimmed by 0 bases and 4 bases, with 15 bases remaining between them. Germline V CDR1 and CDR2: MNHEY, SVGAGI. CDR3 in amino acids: CASSYSRWVDLYGYTF. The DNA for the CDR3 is TGTGCCAGCAGTTACTCAAGATGGGTAGATCTCTATGGCTACACCTTC.

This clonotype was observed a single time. The CDR3 DNA reads as TGCGCCAGCAGCATGGGATCCAACTATGGCTACACCTTC. Protein: CASSMGSNYGYTF. The chain carries TRBV5-1 and TRBJ1-2; D gene ambiguous. The germline V gene has CDR1 SGHRS and CDR2 YFSETQ. V was cut by 4 bases and J by 2 bases, with 9 bases left in between. The CDR3 contains 13 residues.

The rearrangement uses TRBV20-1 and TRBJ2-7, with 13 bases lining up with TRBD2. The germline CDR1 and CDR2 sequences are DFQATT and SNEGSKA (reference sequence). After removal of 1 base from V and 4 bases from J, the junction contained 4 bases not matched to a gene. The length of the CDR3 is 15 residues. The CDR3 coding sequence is TGCAGTGCTAGAGGAACTAGCGGGGGGGAATACGAGCAGTACTTC. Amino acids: CSARGTSGGEYEQYF.

DNA of the CDR3: TGCAGCGTGAGCGGGACCCCAGGTGCGAACACCGGGGAGCTGTTTTTT. Its protein is CSVSGTPGANTGELFF. The rearrangement uses TRBV29-1 and TRBJ2-2; 7 nucleotides agree with TRBD2. Germline CDR1 and CDR2: SQVTM and ANQGSEA. Unmatched junction bases numbered 10, after V lost 6 bases and J lost 0 bases. CDR3 length: 16 residues.

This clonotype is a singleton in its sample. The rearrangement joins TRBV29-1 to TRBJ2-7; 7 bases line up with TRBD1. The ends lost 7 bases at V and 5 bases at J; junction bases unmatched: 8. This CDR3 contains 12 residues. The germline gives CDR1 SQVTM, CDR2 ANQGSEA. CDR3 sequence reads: CSAQTGYNEQYF. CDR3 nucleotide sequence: TGCAGCGCCCAGACAGGGTACAACGAGCAGTACTTC.

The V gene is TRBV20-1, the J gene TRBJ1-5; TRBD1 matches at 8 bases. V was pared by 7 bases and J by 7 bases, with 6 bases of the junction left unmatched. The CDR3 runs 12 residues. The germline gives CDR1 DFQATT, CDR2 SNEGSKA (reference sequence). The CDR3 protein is CSVDREGQPQHF. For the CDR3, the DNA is TGCAGTGTGGACAGGGAGGGGCAGCCCCAGCATTTT.